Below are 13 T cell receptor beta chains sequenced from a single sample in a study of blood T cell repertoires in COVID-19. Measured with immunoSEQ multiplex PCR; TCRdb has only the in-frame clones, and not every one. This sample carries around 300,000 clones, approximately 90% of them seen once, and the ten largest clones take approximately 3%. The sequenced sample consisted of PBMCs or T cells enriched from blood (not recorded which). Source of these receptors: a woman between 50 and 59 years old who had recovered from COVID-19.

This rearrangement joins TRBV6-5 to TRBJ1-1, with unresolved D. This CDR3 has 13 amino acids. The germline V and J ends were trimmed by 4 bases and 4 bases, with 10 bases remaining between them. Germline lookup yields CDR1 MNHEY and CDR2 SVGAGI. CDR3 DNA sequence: TGTGCCAGCAGTTCAGGTATACCCACTGAAGCTTTCTTT. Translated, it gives CASSSGIPTEAFF.

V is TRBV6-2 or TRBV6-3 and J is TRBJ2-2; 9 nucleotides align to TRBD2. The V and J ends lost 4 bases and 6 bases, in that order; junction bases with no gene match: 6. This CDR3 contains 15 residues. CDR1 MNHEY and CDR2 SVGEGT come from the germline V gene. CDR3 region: CASSFLAGRAGELFF. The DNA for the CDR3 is TGTGCCAGCAGTTTCCTAGCGGGAAGGGCCGGGGAGCTGTTTTTT.

DNA of the CDR3: TGTGCCAGCAGTTACTTGCGACAGGGAGATAATTCACCCCTCCACTTT. Translated, it gives CASSYLRQGDNSPLHF. V usage is TRBV6-5 and J usage is TRBJ1-6; the match to TRBD1 covers 7 bases. The germline CDR1 and CDR2 sequences are MNHEY and SVGAGI. The J segment lost 5 bases and the V segment lost 1 base, leaving 5 bases of the junction unmatched. This CDR3 region has 16 residues.

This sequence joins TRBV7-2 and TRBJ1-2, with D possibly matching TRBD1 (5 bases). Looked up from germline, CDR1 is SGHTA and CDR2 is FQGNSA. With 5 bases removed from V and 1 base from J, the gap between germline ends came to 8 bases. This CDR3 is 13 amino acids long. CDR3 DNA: TGTGCCAGCAGCCCGACAGTTAACTATGGCTACACCTTC. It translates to CASSPTVNYGYTF.

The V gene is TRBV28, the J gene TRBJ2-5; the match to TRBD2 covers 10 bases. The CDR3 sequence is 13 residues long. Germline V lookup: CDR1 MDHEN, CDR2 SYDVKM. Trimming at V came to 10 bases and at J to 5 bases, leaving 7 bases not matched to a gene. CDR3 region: CATGTSERETQYF. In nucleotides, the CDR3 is TGTGCCACCGGGACTAGCGAGCGGGAGACCCAGTACTTC.

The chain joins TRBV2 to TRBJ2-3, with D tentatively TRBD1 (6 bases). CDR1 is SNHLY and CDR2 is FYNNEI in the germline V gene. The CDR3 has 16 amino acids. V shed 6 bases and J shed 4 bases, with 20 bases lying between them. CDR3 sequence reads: CASSSPRDKSSDTQYF. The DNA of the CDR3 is TGTGCCAGCAGCAGCCCCCGGGACAAAAGTTCAGATACGCAGTATTTT. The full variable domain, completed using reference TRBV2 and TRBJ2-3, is EPEVTQTPSHQVTQMGQEVILRCVPISNHLYFYWYRQILGQKVEFLVSFYNNEISEKSEIFDDQFSVERPDGSNFTLKIRSTKLEDSAMYFCASSSPRDKSSDTQYFGPGTRLTVL.

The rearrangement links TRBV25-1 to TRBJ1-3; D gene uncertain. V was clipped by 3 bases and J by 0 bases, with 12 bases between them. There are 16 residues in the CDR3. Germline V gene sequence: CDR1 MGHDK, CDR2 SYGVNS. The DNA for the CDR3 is TGTGCCAGCAGTGATTGGCAGGTCGGCTCTGGAAACACCATATATTTT. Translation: CASSDWQVGSGNTIYF.

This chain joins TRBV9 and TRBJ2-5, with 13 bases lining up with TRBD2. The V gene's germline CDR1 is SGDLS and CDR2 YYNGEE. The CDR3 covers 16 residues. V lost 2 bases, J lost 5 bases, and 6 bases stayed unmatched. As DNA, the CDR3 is TGTGCCAGCAGCGTCACTAGCGGGAGGGCCGGGGAGACCCAGTACTTC. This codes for CASSVTSGRAGETQYF.

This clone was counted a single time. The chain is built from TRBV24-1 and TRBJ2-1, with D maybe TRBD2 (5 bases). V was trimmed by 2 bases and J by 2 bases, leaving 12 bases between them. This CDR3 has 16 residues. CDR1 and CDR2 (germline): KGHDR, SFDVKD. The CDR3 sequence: CATSDSGTSPYNEQFF. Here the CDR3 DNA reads TGTGCCACCAGTGATTCGGGAACATCTCCCTACAATGAGCAGTTCTTC.

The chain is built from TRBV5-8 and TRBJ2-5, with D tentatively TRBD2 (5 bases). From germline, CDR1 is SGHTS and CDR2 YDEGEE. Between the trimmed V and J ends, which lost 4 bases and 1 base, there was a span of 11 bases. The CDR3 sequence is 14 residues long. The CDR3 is CASSRGLTQETQYF. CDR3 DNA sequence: TGTGCCAGCAGCAGAGGACTTACCCAAGAGACCCAGTACTTC.

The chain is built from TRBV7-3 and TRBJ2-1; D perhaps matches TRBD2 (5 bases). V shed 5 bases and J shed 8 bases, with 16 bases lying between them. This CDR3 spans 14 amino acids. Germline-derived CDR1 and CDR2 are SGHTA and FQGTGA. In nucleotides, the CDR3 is TGTGCCAGCAGCCCCGTTCGGGGTAGCGATGAGCAGTTCTTC. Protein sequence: CASSPVRGSDEQFF.

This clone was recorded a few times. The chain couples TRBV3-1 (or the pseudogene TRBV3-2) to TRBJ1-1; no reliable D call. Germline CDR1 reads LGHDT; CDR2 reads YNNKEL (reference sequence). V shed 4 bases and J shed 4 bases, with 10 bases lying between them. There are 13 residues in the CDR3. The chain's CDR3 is CASSPSGGTEAFF. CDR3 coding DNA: TGTGCCAGCAGCCCGTCAGGAGGCACTGAAGCTTTCTTT.

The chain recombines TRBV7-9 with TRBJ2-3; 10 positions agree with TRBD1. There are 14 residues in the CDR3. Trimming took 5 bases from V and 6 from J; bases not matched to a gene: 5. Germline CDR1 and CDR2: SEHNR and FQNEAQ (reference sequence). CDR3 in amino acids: CASSPGQGIDTQYF. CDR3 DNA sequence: TGTGCCAGCAGCCCGGGACAGGGGATCGATACGCAGTATTTT.